These 29 T cell receptor beta chains came from one sample sequenced in a study of blood T cell repertoires in COVID-19. The repertoire was sequenced with immunoSEQ multiplex PCR; TCRdb's copy has only in-frame clones and lacks some. This sample has 150,000 to 200,000 clones, with approximately 87% found just once. The sequenced material came from PBMCs or T cells enriched from blood (not recorded which). The receptors were gathered from a woman between 50 and 59 years old who had recovered from COVID-19.

This sequence joins TRBV5-1 and TRBJ2-1, with TRBD2 identical over 11 bases. CDR1 is SGHRS, CDR2 YFSETQ, per germline. Unmatched junction bases numbered 4, after V lost 2 bases and J lost 3 bases. CDR3 length: 16 amino acids. The chain's CDR3 is CASSLTTSGVYNEQFF. CDR3 in DNA: TGCGCCAGCAGCTTAACGACTAGCGGGGTCTACAATGAGCAGTTCTTC.

The chain couples TRBV3-1 (or the pseudogene TRBV3-2) to TRBJ2-3; 10 nucleotides align to TRBD2. Trimming cost V 4 bases and J 5 bases; bases outside gene matches: 12. Germline-derived CDR1 and CDR2 are LGHDT and YNNKEL (reference sequence). The CDR3 length is 17 residues. Here the CDR3 reads CASSRTSGGVFLDTQYF. The DNA of the CDR3 is TGTGCCAGCAGCCGAACCAGCGGGGGGGTGTTCCTAGATACGCAGTATTTT.

The chain recombines TRBV6-5 with TRBJ1-5; 8 positions match TRBD1. Germline V CDR1 and CDR2: MNHEY, SVGAGI. With 5 bases clipped from V and 5 bases from J, the junction kept 8 bases outside the gene matches. This CDR3 comprises 15 residues. The CDR3 coding sequence is TGTGCCAGCAGTAGAACAGGGGGTTCGGATCAGCCCCAGCATTTT. Translation gives CASSRTGGSDQPQHF.

Comment on this clone: One end of the junction is discordant with germline, which a read error may explain. For the CDR3, the DNA is TGTGCCAGCAGCTCTAACAGGTTGAAAACTGAAGCTTTCTTT. As protein: CASSSNRLKTEAFF. The rearrangement uses TRBV7-2 and TRBJ1-1, with D perhaps TRBD1 (5 bases). The length of the CDR3 is 14 residues. In germline, CDR1 is SGHTA, CDR2 FQGNSA. The full variable domain, completed using reference TRBV7-2 and TRBJ1-1, is GAGVSQSPSNKVTEKGKDVELRCDPISGHTALYWYRQSLGQGLEFLIYFQGNSAPDKSGLPSDRFSAERTGGSVSTLTIQRTQQEDSAVYLCASSSNRLKTEAFFGQGTRLTVV.

This rearrangement joins TRBV3-1 (or the pseudogene TRBV3-2) to TRBJ1-1; D uncertain. This CDR3 comprises 15 residues. Germline V gene lookup returns CDR1 LGHDT and CDR2 YNNKEL (reference sequence). Trimming removed 0 bases at V and 1 base at J, with 9 bases between. CDR3 protein: CASSQDLAENTEAFF. CDR3 in DNA: TGTGCCAGCAGCCAAGATCTAGCGGAGAACACTGAAGCTTTCTTT.

This sequence joins TRBV24-1 and TRBJ2-7; D is uncertain. CDR1 KGHDR and CDR2 SFDVKD come from the germline V gene. Trimming shortened V by 1 base and J by 6 bases, and 6 bases separated the two germline ends. This CDR3 has 12 amino acids. The DNA of the CDR3 is TGTGCCACCAGTGATTTCTCGGGCGAGCAGTACTTC. This codes for CATSDFSGEQYF.

This chain connects TRBV11-2 to TRBJ1-6, with 8 nucleotides matching TRBD1. The CDR3 is 16 amino acids. Trimming removed 5 bases from V and 10 bases from J; junction bases left unmatched: 13. Germline loops: CDR1 SGHAT, CDR2 FQNNGV. CDR3 in DNA: TGTGCCAGCAGCCGCGGGCCAGACAGGGGAGGATCACCCCTCCACTTT. This gives the protein CASSRGPDRGGSPLHF. Variable domain in full (rest from reference TRBV11-2 and TRBJ1-6): EAGVAQSPRYKIIEKRQSVAFWCNPISGHATLYWYQQILGQGPKLLIQFQNNGVVDDSQLPKDRFSAERLKGVDSTLKIQPAKLEDSAVYLCASSRGPDRGGSPLHFGNGTRLTVT.

This clone has only one observation. The rearrangement uses TRBV19 and TRBJ2-1; TRBD1 matches at 10 bases. This CDR3 region has 15 residues. The trim removed 4 bases at V and 4 bases at J, leaving 4 bases unmatched. Germline CDR1 LNHDA, CDR2 SQIVND (reference sequence). CDR3 sequence reads: CASSTDRGQYNEQFF. CDR3 coding DNA: TGTGCCAGTAGTACCGACAGGGGGCAATACAATGAGCAGTTCTTC.

The rearrangement links TRBV7-3 to TRBJ2-1; 11 bases are shared with TRBD2. CDR1 is SGHTA, CDR2 FQGTGA, per germline. The CDR3 length is 15 residues. V trimming: 2 bases; J trimming: 3 bases; junction bases outside the gene matches: 0. This CDR3 reads CASSLLAGGYNEQFF. Here the CDR3 DNA reads TGTGCCAGCAGCTTACTAGCGGGGGGCTACAATGAGCAGTTCTTC.

CDR3 sequence reads: CASLGAEHSNQPQHF. CDR3 sequence (DNA): TGTGCCAGCCTGGGGGCGGAACATAGCAATCAGCCCCAGCATTTT. The V gene is TRBV11-3, the J gene TRBJ1-5, with D possibly matching TRBD1 (6 bases). There are 15 residues in the CDR3. Germline values: CDR1 SGHNT, CDR2 YENEEA. Trimming removed 8 bases at V and 0 bases at J, with 14 bases between.

CDR3 nucleotide sequence: TGTGCCAGCAGCCCTTGGGAGAAGAATTCACCCCTCCACTTT. It encodes CASSPWEKNSPLHF. This sequence joins TRBV7-2 and TRBJ1-6; D is uncertain. Germline CDR1 SGHTA, CDR2 FQGNSA. The V gene lost 5 bases and the J gene lost 7 bases, with 12 bases spanning the gap. This CDR3 region has 14 residues.

CDR3 residues: CASRGGTVETQYF. CDR3 sequence (DNA): TGTGCCAGCAGGGGGGGTACAGTGGAGACCCAGTACTTC. The chain employs TRBV12-3 or TRBV12-4 and TRBJ2-5; perhaps TRBD2 as D (6 bases). Trimming pared 6 bases from V and 5 bases from J, leaving 13 bases between. The CDR3 loop spans 13 amino acids.

J is TRBJ2-2 and V is TRBV29-1; D not certain. Trimming cost V 8 bases and J 4 bases, with 11 bases left between them. The CDR3 is made up of 12 amino acids. CDR1 and CDR2 (germline): SQVTM, ANQGSEA. In DNA form, the CDR3 reads TGCAGCTTTTCCTCAGGCACCGGGGAGCTGTTTTTT. Amino acids: CSFSSGTGELFF.

This chain connects TRBV6-5 to TRBJ1-2; TRBD1 agrees at 7 bases. CDR3 length equals 13 residues. Germline CDR1 MNHEY, CDR2 SVGAGI. The V and J ends lost 3 bases and 4 bases, in that order; junction bases with no gene match: 2. In DNA form, the CDR3 reads TGTGCCAGCAGTTATGGGACAGTCTATGGCTACACCTTC. Protein: CASSYGTVYGYTF.

Only one count was recorded for this clone. The chain couples TRBV19 to TRBJ1-2, with TRBD1 matching over 10 bases. V trimming: 8 bases; J trimming: 5 bases; junction bases outside the gene matches: 14. The length of the CDR3 is 16 residues. Germline lookup yields CDR1 LNHDA and CDR2 SQIVND (reference sequence). CDR3: CASYFISGTGVYGYTF. As DNA, the CDR3 is TGTGCCAGTTACTTCATTTCCGGGACAGGGGTTTATGGCTACACCTTC.

This chain joins TRBV10-3 and TRBJ1-3; 11 positions agree with TRBD1. The CDR3 covers 17 residues. Unmatched junction bases numbered 6, after V lost 3 bases and J lost 2 bases. The V gene's germline CDR1 is ENHRY and CDR2 SYGVKD. DNA of the CDR3: TGTGCCATCAGTGACTACGGGACAGGGGGAGCTGGAAACACCATATATTTT. Its protein is CAISDYGTGGAGNTIYF.

The chain combines TRBV27 with TRBJ1-5; possible D gene TRBD1, 5 bases. CDR3 length equals 15 residues. Per the germline V gene, CDR1 is MNHEY and CDR2 is SMNVEV (reference sequence). The V gene lost 3 bases and the J gene lost 0 bases, with 9 bases spanning the gap. The CDR3 protein is CASSFGGTSNQPQHF. In nucleotides, the CDR3 is TGTGCCAGCAGTTTCGGGGGGACTAGCAATCAGCCCCAGCATTTT.

This chain uses TRBV7-9 with TRBJ1-2; D unclear. V was clipped by 5 bases and J by 0 bases, with 7 bases between them. This CDR3 spans 13 amino acids. Germline values: CDR1 SEHNR, CDR2 FQNEAQ (reference sequence). CDR3 loop: CASSGTTNYGYTF. CDR3 sequence (DNA): TGTGCCAGCAGCGGCACCACTAACTATGGCTACACCTTC.

This chain links TRBV6-5 with TRBJ1-2; 8 bases are shared with TRBD1. CDR3 size: 14 residues. V was pared by 6 bases and J by 5 bases, with 8 bases of the junction left unmatched. The germline gives CDR1 MNHEY, CDR2 SVGAGI. The CDR3 nucleotides read TGTGCCAGCAGACCCCAGGGGGCCCGGTATGGCTACACCTTC. Encoded protein: CASRPQGARYGYTF.

The chain is built from TRBV5-1 and TRBJ2-2; no firm D call. The CDR3 is made up of 14 amino acids. Germline loops: CDR1 SGHRS, CDR2 YFSETQ. V was clipped by 3 bases and J by 1 base, with 7 bases between them. The CDR3 DNA follows: TGCGCCAGCAGCTCCCAACTGAACACCGGGGAGCTGTTTTTT. Its protein is CASSSQLNTGELFF. Full variable domain (remainder filled in from reference TRBV5-1 and TRBJ2-2): KAGVTQTPRYLIKTRGQQVTLSCSPISGHRSVSWYQQTPGQGLQFLFEYFSETQRNKGNFPGRFSGRQFSNSRSEMNVSTLELGDSALYLCASSSQLNTGELFFGEGSRLTVL.

This chain uses TRBV5-5 with TRBJ2-7; D not resolved. Trimming stripped 3 bases from V and 5 bases from J, with 9 bases between. From germline, CDR1 is SGHKS and CDR2 YYEKEE (reference sequence). CDR3 length: 12 amino acids. This CDR3 reads CASSSPRHEQYF. The CDR3 nucleotides are TGTGCCAGCAGCTCCCCTCGTCACGAGCAGTACTTC.

V and J are TRBV25-1 and TRBJ2-2, with a possible D match to TRBD2 (5 bases). Germline lookup yields CDR1 MGHDK and CDR2 SYGVNS. V gave up 4 bases and J gave up 2 bases, with 17 bases separating them. The CDR3 runs to 17 residues. CDR3 residues: CASSAGSQRTNTGELFF. The DNA of the CDR3 is TGTGCCAGCAGTGCCGGATCACAGCGGACCAACACCGGGGAGCTGTTTTTT.

The gene calls are TRBV27 and TRBJ2-1; 9 bases align to TRBD2. Germline V gene sequence: CDR1 MNHEY, CDR2 SMNVEV (reference sequence). V lost 2 bases to trimming and J lost 0 bases; unmatched junction nucleotides: 5. The CDR3 runs to 17 residues. The CDR3 DNA sequence: TGTGCCAGCAGTTTAAGCCCTAGCGGGGTCTCCTACAATGAGCAGTTCTTC. Translating gives CASSLSPSGVSYNEQFF.

The chain employs TRBV18 and TRBJ1-2, with 8 bases lining up with TRBD1. Germline CDR1 is KGHSH and CDR2 is LQKENI. V dropped 3 bases and J dropped 7; count of bases not matched to a gene: 4. The CDR3 runs to 13 residues. CDR3 coding DNA: TGTGCCAGCTCACCTTCCGACAGGGGTGGCTACACCTTC. This translates into CASSPSDRGGYTF.

The chain uses TRBV5-1 and TRBJ1-2; TRBD1 agrees at 7 bases. Germline V gene sequence: CDR1 SGHRS, CDR2 YFSETQ. The CDR3 spans 13 residues. The ends lost 4 bases at V and 7 bases at J; junction bases unmatched: 7. The CDR3 bases are TGCGCCAGCAGCCAAACAGGGGTTCGTGGCTACACCTTC. Its translation is CASSQTGVRGYTF.

The CDR3 sequence: CASSSFGGGNTIYF. In DNA form, the CDR3 reads TGTGCCAGCAGTTCTTTCGGAGGAGGAAACACCATATATTTT. The chain recombines TRBV6-2 or TRBV6-3 with TRBJ1-3; unclear D gene. Per the germline V gene, CDR1 is MNHEY and CDR2 is SVGEGT. This CDR3 is 14 amino acids long. Trimming cost V 4 bases and J 4 bases, with 11 bases left between them.

V usage is TRBV12-5 and J usage is TRBJ1-5, with 7 bases lining up with TRBD1. V shed 6 bases, J shed 5 bases, and the junction held 10 bases outside the gene matches. The CDR3 runs to 15 residues. Germline lookup yields CDR1 LGHNT and CDR2 FRNRAP. Here the CDR3 DNA reads TGTGCTAGTGGAACCGGGACAGAGATTGATCAGCCCCAGCATTTT. Its protein is CASGTGTEIDQPQHF.

This chain joins TRBV18 and TRBJ2-7; 14 bases are a match to TRBD2. With 4 bases clipped from V and 5 bases from J, the junction kept 1 base outside the gene matches. Germline CDR1 KGHSH, CDR2 LQKENI. The CDR3 runs to 14 residues. CDR3 nucleotides: TGTGCCAGCTCACAGGGACTAGCGGGGGACGAGCAGTACTTC. Encoded protein: CASSQGLAGDEQYF.

V gene TRBV6-6 combines with J gene TRBJ1-4, with 7 nucleotides matching TRBD1. Germline CDR1 reads MNHNY; CDR2 reads SVGAGI (reference sequence). The V segment lost 1 base and the J segment 7 bases; nucleotides outside the gene matches: 6. This CDR3 spans 15 amino acids. Here the CDR3 DNA reads TGTGCCAGCAGTTACTTGCAGGGGGAATTTGAAAAACTGTTTTTT. Protein sequence: CASSYLQGEFEKLFF.